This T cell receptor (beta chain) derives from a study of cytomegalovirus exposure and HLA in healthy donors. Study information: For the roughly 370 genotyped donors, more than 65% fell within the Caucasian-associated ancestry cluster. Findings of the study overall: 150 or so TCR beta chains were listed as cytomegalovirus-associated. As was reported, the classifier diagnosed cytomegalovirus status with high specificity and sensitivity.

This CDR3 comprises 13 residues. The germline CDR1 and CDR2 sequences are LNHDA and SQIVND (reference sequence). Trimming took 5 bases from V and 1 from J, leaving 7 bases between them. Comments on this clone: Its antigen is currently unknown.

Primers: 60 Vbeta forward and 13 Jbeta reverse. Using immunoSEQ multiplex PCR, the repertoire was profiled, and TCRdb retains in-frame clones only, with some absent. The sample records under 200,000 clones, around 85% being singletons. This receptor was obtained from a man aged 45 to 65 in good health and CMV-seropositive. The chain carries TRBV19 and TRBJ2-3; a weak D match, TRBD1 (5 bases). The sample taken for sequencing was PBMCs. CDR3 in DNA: TGTGCCAGTAGTTCAGGGCGCACAGATACGCAGTATTTT. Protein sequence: CASSSGRTDTQYF.